These 27 T cell receptor beta chains came from one sample sequenced in a study of cytomegalovirus exposure and HLA in healthy donors. The PCR employed 60 Vbeta primers together with 13 Jbeta primers. Sequenced by immunoSEQ multiplex PCR; TCRdb stores in-frame clones only, minus some. This table has about 160,000 clones, around 80% appearing once. The material sequenced was PBMCs. These TCRs come from a woman younger than 35 in good health and CMV-seronegative.

The chain couples TRBV28 to TRBJ1-5; D remains ambiguous. Deletions cut 6 bases from V and 3 bases from J, with 12 bases between. There are 14 residues in the CDR3. Germline V gives CDR1 MDHEN, CDR2 SYDVKM. Here the CDR3 reads CASSPWRDNQPQHF. The DNA of the CDR3 is TGTGCCAGCAGCCCCTGGCGGGACAATCAGCCCCAGCATTTT. Full variable domain (outside the CDR3, taken from reference TRBV28 and TRBJ1-5): DVKVTQSSRYLVKRTGEKVFLECVQDMDHENMFWYRQDPGLGLRLIYFSYDVKMKEKGDIPEGYSVSREKKERFSLILESASTNQTSMYLCASSPWRDNQPQHFGDGTRLSIL.

The J gene is TRBJ1-2, the V gene TRBV14; D remains ambiguous. Germline CDR1 reads SGHDN; CDR2 reads FVKESK. V lost 1 base to trimming and J lost 0 bases, with 9 bases between them. There are 15 residues in the CDR3. The CDR3, as DNA: TGTGCCAGCAGCCAAGGAGGATTACCTAACTATGGCTACACCTTC. This translates into CASSQGGLPNYGYTF.

V usage is TRBV11-2 and J usage is TRBJ2-1; TRBD2 matches 9 bases. CDR1 is SGHAT, CDR2 FQNNGV, per germline. The CDR3 totals 17 residues. V lost 0 bases and J lost 4; bases outside the gene matches: 7. This CDR3 is CASSLEASGEPYNEQFF. The CDR3 DNA is TGTGCCAGCAGCTTAGAGGCTAGCGGGGAACCATACAATGAGCAGTTCTTC.

Of note for this clone: Its ends do not fully match the called genes, so a read error is possible. The chain recombines TRBV28 with TRBJ1-2; D may be TRBD1 (5 bases). CDR1 is MDHEN and CDR2 is SYDVKM in the germline V gene. This CDR3 has 13 residues. For the CDR3, the DNA is TGTGCCAGCGGTTTTAGGGGATCTGACGGCTACACCTTC. Its translation: CASGFRGSDGYTF.

This chain links TRBV4-1 with TRBJ2-1; TRBD1 is a possible D gene (5 bases). The V end lost 0 bases, the J end lost 7 bases, and 13 bases lay between the germline ends. Per germline, CDR1 MGHRA and CDR2 YSYEKL. The CDR3 sequence is 15 residues long. The CDR3 is CASSQEVGLRNEQFF. The DNA for the CDR3 is TGCGCCAGCAGCCAAGAAGTGGGGCTGAGGAATGAGCAGTTCTTC.

The chain uses TRBV16 and TRBJ1-5; maybe TRBD1 (6 bases). The germline V and J ends were trimmed by 0 bases and 7 bases, with 19 bases remaining between them. Germline CDR1 KGHSY, CDR2 FQNENV. This CDR3 has 17 residues. CDR3 in DNA: TGTGCCAGCAGCCAATCCTTGGTCCGGGGGGCTAACCAGCCCCAGCATTTT. Protein sequence: CASSQSLVRGANQPQHF.

The chain couples TRBV30 to TRBJ1-5, with 9 bases that match TRBD1. The CDR3 has 17 amino acids. The junction had 15 bases not matched to a gene; V was cut back by 0 bases and J by 9 bases. The V gene's germline CDR1 is GTSNPN and CDR2 SVGIG (reference sequence). CDR3 DNA: TGTGCCTGGAGTGTAGGCGAACCGGGACAGGGTGACTGGCCCCAGCATTTT. Protein sequence: CAWSVGEPGQGDWPQHF.

The rearrangement uses TRBV7-9 and TRBJ1-2; D remains ambiguous. V gave up 4 bases and J gave up 6 bases, with 12 bases separating them. The germline V gene has CDR1 SEHNR and CDR2 FQNEAQ (reference sequence). This CDR3 region has 13 residues. CDR3 sequence (DNA): TGTGCCAGCAGCTCATGGAGGGCCGATGGCTACACCTTC. It is translated as CASSSWRADGYTF.

This clone was recorded once. V gene TRBV5-4 combines with J gene TRBJ2-2; TRBD1 agrees at 9 bases. Trimming removed 2 bases from V and 1 base from J; junction bases left unmatched: 3. The CDR3 sequence is 16 residues long. Per the germline V gene, CDR1 is SGHNT and CDR2 is YYREEE (reference sequence). The CDR3 region has the DNA TGTGCCAGCAGCTTTCCGGGACAGGGGAACACCGGGGAGCTGTTTTTT. Its translation is CASSFPGQGNTGELFF.

The rearrangement joins TRBV19 to TRBJ1-5, with D hard to call. V lost 6 bases and J lost 7, with 10 bases in between. Germline V gene lookup returns CDR1 LNHDA and CDR2 SQIVND (reference sequence). The CDR3 runs to 12 residues. CDR3 nucleotides: TGTGCCAGTAGGGGCATACGACAGCCCCAGCATTTT. It specifies CASRGIRQPQHF.

The chain carries TRBV27 and TRBJ1-1; weak D call: TRBD1 (6 bases). The germline V and J ends were trimmed by 2 bases and 5 bases, with 12 bases remaining between them. Germline CDR1 and CDR2: MNHEY and SMNVEV (reference sequence). The CDR3 spans 14 residues. The CDR3 protein is CASSLEQGWTEAFF. The CDR3 DNA reads as TGTGCCAGCAGTTTAGAACAGGGTTGGACTGAAGCTTTCTTT.

This chain connects TRBV11-2 to TRBJ1-4; tentatively, D is TRBD1 (6 bases). Trimming stripped 5 bases from V and 0 bases from J, with 10 bases between. Per the germline V gene, CDR1 is SGHAT and CDR2 is FQNNGV. The CDR3 has 15 residues. Here the CDR3 reads CASSPRTATNEKLFF. As DNA, the CDR3 is TGTGCCAGCAGCCCCAGGACAGCAACTAATGAAAAACTGTTTTTT.

This clone occurred once. The rearrangement uses TRBV30 and TRBJ2-2, with D tentatively TRBD2 (5 bases). Trimming stripped 4 bases from V and 8 bases from J, with 17 bases between. The germline gives CDR1 GTSNPN, CDR2 SVGIG (reference sequence). The CDR3 has 14 residues. This chain's CDR3 is CAWNTWTGSGELFF. As DNA, the CDR3 is TGTGCCTGGAACACCTGGACTGGTTCTGGGGAGCTGTTTTTT. The complete variable domain, with remaining parts taken from reference TRBV30 and TRBJ2-2, reads SQTIHQWPATLVQPVGSPLSLECTVEGTSNPNLYWYRQAAGRGLQLLFYSVGIGQISSEVPQNLSASRPQDRQFILSSKKLLLSDSGFYLCAWNTWTGSGELFFGEGSRLTVL.

With regard to this clone: An end of the junction does not agree with germline; a read error may underlie this. The V call is TRBV7-3, the J call TRBJ2-7; D gene ambiguous. From germline, CDR1 is SGHTA and CDR2 FQGTGA. The CDR3 sequence is 13 residues long. CDR3 nucleotide sequence: TGTGCCAGCAGCTTAGTCGCCGGTTACGGGCAGTACTTC. It codes for CASSLVAGYGQYF.

The chain couples TRBV11-3 to TRBJ2-4; 8 nucleotides align to TRBD2. V shed 5 bases and J 2 bases; nucleotides not matched to a gene: 5. The CDR3 loop spans 15 amino acids. CDR1 is SGHNT, CDR2 YENEEA, per germline. CDR3 residues: CASSPGGGSKNIQYF. The CDR3 bases are TGTGCCAGCAGCCCCGGGGGGGGTTCCAAAAACATTCAGTACTTC.

The V and J genes are TRBV6-1 and TRBJ1-1; TRBD1 matches at 7 bases. The V gene's germline CDR1 is MNHNS and CDR2 SASEGT. Losses at the gene ends were 5 bases for V and 4 bases for J; bases not matched to a gene: 4. The CDR3 is made up of 13 amino acids. CDR3: CASSNGQATEAFF. The CDR3 nucleotides are TGTGCCAGCAGTAACGGACAGGCCACTGAAGCTTTCTTT.

The chain joins TRBV27 to TRBJ2-1, with D possibly TRBD2 on 5 matching bases. This CDR3 is built from 15 residues. Germline V lookup: CDR1 MNHEY, CDR2 SMNVEV (reference sequence). Trimming took off 5 bases at V and 5 bases at J, with 16 bases between the two ends. In DNA form, the CDR3 reads TGTGCCAGCAGTAGTGAGGGCAGTGGGGACAATGAGCAGTTCTTC. Its translation: CASSSEGSGDNEQFF.

The chain carries TRBV5-1 and TRBJ1-2, with D maybe TRBD1 (5 bases). Germline V gives CDR1 SGHRS, CDR2 YFSETQ. The V end was cut by 0 bases, the J end by 6 bases, with 12 bases between. This CDR3 has 14 amino acids. The CDR3, as DNA: TGCGCCAGCAGCTTGGTGCCGGGGGGAAATGGCTACACCTTC. Translated, it gives CASSLVPGGNGYTF.

The chain combines TRBV6-5 with TRBJ2-3; D may be TRBD1 (6 bases). The CDR3 is made up of 15 amino acids. Germline CDR1 reads MNHEY; CDR2 reads SVGAGI. Trimming pared 0 bases from V and 0 bases from J, leaving 7 bases between. Here the CDR3 DNA reads TGTGCCAGCAGTTACTCGGGGACAAGCACAGATACGCAGTATTTT. This translates into CASSYSGTSTDTQYF.

This clone was counted only a few times. This chain links TRBV6-1 with TRBJ1-2; TRBD1 aligns across 9 bases. The germline gives CDR1 MNHNS, CDR2 SASEGT. Unmatched junction bases numbered 25, after V lost 4 bases and J lost 7 bases. This CDR3 region has 20 residues. The CDR3 nucleotides read TGTGCCAGCAGTGTTCGCTTAGAGTATCGTCGGGACAGGGTATCGGGTGGCTACACCTTC. This sequence encodes CASSVRLEYRRDRVSGGYTF.

The gene calls are TRBV6-5 and TRBJ2-1; the D is unclear. Trimming cost V 2 bases and J 12 bases, with 8 bases left between them. The CDR3 runs 11 residues. Germline V gene lookup returns CDR1 MNHEY and CDR2 SVGAGI. The CDR3 loop is CASSYGVGQFF. In DNA, the CDR3 is TGTGCCAGCAGTTACGGTGTCGGGCAGTTCTTC.

V is TRBV6-1 and J is TRBJ1-2; tentative D call: TRBD1 (5 bases). The CDR3 length is 15 residues. The germline V and J ends were trimmed by 2 bases and 8 bases, with 18 bases remaining between them. The V gene's germline CDR1 is MNHNS and CDR2 SASEGT. This chain's CDR3 is CASSERRGRTWGYTF. CDR3 in DNA: TGTGCCAGCAGTGAAAGGAGGGGCAGGACGTGGGGCTACACCTTC.

CDR3 DNA: TGTGCCAGCAGCTCCATCGGACAGAGCAATCAGCCCCAGCATTTT. Translating gives CASSSIGQSNQPQHF. The V gene is TRBV5-6, the J gene TRBJ1-5; maybe TRBD1 (6 bases). Trimming took 3 bases from V and 1 from J, leaving 11 bases between them. CDR1 is SGHDT, CDR2 YYEEEE, per germline. This CDR3 is built from 15 residues.

This clone was recorded at least ten times. The J gene is TRBJ1-1, the V gene TRBV19, with a possible D match to TRBD1 (5 bases). The CDR3 has 14 residues. V was shortened by 6 bases and J by 3 bases, with 14 bases between the two germline ends. Germline values: CDR1 LNHDA, CDR2 SQIVND (reference sequence). Here the CDR3 DNA reads TGTGCCAGTAGGACGGGGGAGGTCTACACTGAAGCTTTCTTT. It codes for CASRTGEVYTEAFF. Complete variable domain (other parts from reference TRBV19 and TRBJ1-1): DGGITQSPKYLFRKEGQNVTLSCEQNLNHDAMYWYRQDPGQGLRLIYYSQIVNDFQKGDIAEGYSVSREKKESFPLTVTSAQKNPTAFYLCASRTGEVYTEAFFGQGTRLTVV.

This chain links TRBV28 with TRBJ2-7, with TRBD2 as a possible D gene (7 bases). CDR3 length equals 15 residues. The germline gives CDR1 MDHEN, CDR2 SYDVKM. V lost 3 bases and J 1 base, leaving 13 bases between the germline ends. In DNA form, the CDR3 reads TGTGCCAGCAGTTTGGGGGGAGGGGGGTCCTACGAGCAGTACTTC. Protein: CASSLGGGGSYEQYF.

This chain links TRBV29-1 with TRBJ2-7; TRBD2 matches at 7 bases. With V trimmed by 0 bases and J by 3 bases, 8 bases remained unmatched. The CDR3 is 15 amino acids. Germline V gives CDR1 SQVTM, CDR2 ANQGSEA. The CDR3 region is CSVEERGSGVYEQYF. CDR3 nucleotides: TGCAGCGTTGAAGAGAGAGGGAGCGGGGTCTACGAGCAGTACTTC.

The chain joins TRBV19 to TRBJ1-4; 10 bases agree with TRBD1. CDR3 length equals 14 residues. Germline CDR1 reads LNHDA; CDR2 reads SQIVND (reference sequence). Trimming cost V 7 bases and J 7 bases; bases outside gene matches: 6. The CDR3 spells CASNGGQGIEKLFF. The CDR3 DNA sequence: TGTGCCAGTAACGGGGGACAGGGGATTGAAAAACTGTTTTTT.